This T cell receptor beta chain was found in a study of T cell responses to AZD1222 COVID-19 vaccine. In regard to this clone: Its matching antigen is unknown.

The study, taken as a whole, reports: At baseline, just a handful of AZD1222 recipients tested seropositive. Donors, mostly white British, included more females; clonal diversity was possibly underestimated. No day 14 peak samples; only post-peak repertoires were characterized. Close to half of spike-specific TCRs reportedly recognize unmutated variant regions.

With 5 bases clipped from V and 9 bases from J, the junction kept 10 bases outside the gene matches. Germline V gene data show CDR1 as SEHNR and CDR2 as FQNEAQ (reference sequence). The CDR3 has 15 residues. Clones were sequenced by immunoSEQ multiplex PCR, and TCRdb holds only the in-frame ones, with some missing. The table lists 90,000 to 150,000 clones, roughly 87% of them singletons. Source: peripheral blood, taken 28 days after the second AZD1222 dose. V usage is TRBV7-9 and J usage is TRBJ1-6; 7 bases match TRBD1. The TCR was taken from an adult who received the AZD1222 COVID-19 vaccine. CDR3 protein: CASSGQGEGGSPLHF. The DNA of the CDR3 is TGTGCCAGCAGCGGTCAGGGGGAAGGTGGTTCACCCCTCCACTTT. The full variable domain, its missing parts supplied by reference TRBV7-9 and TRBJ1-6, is DTGVSQNPRHKITKRGQNVTFRCDPISEHNRLYWYRQTLGQGPEFLTYFQNEAQLEKSRLLSDRFSAERPKGSFSTLEIQRTEQGDSAMYLCASSGQGEGGSPLHFGNGTRLTVT.